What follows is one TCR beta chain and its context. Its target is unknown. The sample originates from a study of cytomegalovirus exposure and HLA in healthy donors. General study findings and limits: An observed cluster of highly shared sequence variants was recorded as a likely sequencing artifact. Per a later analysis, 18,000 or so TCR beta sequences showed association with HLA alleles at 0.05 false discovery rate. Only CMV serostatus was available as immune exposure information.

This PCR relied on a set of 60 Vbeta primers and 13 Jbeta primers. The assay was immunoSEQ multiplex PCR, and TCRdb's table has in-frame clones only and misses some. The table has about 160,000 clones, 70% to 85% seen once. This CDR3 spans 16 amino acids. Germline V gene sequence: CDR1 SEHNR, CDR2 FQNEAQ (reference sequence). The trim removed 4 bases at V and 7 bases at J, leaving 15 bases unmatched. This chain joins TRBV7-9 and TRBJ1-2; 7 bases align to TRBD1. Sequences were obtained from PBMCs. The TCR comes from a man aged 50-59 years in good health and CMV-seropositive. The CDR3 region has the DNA TGTGCCAGCAGCTCTTTGGGGGGCGACGACAGGGTTGGCTACACCTTC. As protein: CASSSLGGDDRVGYTF.